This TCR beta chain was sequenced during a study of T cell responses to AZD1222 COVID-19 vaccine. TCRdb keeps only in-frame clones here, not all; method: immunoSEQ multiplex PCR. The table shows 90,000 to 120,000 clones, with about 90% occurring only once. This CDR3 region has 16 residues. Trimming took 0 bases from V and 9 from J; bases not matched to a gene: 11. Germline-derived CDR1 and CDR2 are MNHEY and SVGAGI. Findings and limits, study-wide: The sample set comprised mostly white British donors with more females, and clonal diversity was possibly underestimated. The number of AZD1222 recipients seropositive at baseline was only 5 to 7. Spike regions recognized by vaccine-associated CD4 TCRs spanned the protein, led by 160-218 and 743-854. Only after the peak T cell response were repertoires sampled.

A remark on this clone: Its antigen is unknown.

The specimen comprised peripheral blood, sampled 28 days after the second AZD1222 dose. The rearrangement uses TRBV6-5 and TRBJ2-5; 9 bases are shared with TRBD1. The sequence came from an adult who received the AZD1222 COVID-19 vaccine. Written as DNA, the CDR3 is TGTGCCAGCAGTTACTCGACCGGGACAGGGTACGAGGCCCAGTACTTC. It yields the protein CASSYSTGTGYEAQYF.